This T cell receptor (beta chain) appears in the sequencing data of a study of blood T cells in healthy people across ages. Study in general: About one barcoded beta molecule was captured per two T cells (by template switching). Broader study findings: Higher naive T cell percentage went strongly together with higher TCR beta diversity. Estimated diversity that came from one million T cells was considered an underestimate.

The CDR3 is 12 amino acids. The germline gives CDR1 DFQATT, CDR2 SNEGSKA (reference sequence). In regard to this clonotype: Its target is not known.

Through a sample-barcoded 5' primer and a J-beta primer mix, a second PCR was run for roughly 7 to 11 cycles. The authors tagged each cDNA molecule using a template-switch adaptor with 12 random nucleotides. TCRdb re-derived calls from the 5' RACE reads in MiXCR, one entry per CDR3 protein. The sample includes about 2 million distinct CDR3 sequences, around half of them seen just once. The sequence was obtained from a woman aged 40 to 50 in good health. Sequencing was performed on blood. This chain connects TRBV20-1 to TRBJ2-3, with D unresolved. The CDR3 coding sequence is TGCAGACTCACGATGCGCACAGATACGCAGTATTTT. Residues: CRLTMRTDTQYF.